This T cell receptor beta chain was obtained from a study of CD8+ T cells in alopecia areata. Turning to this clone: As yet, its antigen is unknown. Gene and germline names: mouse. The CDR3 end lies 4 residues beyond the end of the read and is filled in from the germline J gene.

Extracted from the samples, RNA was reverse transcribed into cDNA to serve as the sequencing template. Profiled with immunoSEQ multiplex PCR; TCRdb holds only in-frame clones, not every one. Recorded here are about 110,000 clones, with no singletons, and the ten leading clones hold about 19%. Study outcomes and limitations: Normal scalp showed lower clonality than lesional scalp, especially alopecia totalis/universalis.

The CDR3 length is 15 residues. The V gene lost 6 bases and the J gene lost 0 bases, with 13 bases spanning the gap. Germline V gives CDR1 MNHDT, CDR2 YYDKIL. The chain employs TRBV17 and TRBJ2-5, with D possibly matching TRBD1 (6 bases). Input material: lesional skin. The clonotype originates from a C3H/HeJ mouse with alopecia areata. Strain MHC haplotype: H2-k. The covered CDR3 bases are TGTGCTAGCAGGCCCGGGACACCTAACCAAGAC. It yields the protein CASRPGTPNQD. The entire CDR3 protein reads CASRPGTPNQDTQYF.